These T cell receptor beta chains were read from a single sample in a study of shared clonotypes between healthy human individuals. Method: immunoSEQ multiplex PCR; TCRdb's copy keeps in-frame clones and lacks some. The data hold hundreds of thousands of clones, with approximately 79% observed a single time. The sequenced material came from memory CD4+ T cells sorted from blood. Receptors originate from a woman in her twenties or thirties in good health. The CDR3 runs from the conserved cysteine through the conserved F or W. D genes are given only for firm matches. Expanded clones get a size class; other rows say once, few or many, or leave the size out.

TRBV29-1	TRBD2	.	TRBJ2-7	CSVGELAGTYEQYF	TGCAGCGTTGGGGAACTAGCGGGGACTTACGAGCAGTACTTC
TRBV25-1	.	.	TRBJ2-7	CASSEEPVGTESYEQYF	TGTGCCAGCAGTGAAGAACCCGTCGGGACCGAATCCTACGAGCAGTACTTC
TRBV2	TRBD2	.	TRBJ2-7	CASSDQLAGPYEQYF	TGTGCCAGCAGTGATCAGCTAGCGGGCCCCTACGAGCAGTACTTC
TRBV2	.	.	TRBJ1-4	CASSYFGRGTNEKLFF	TGTGCCAGCAGTTACTTTGGGAGGGGAACTAATGAAAAACTGTTTTTT
TRBV7-6	.	.	TRBJ2-7	CASSFQGQDEQYF	TGTGCCAGCAGCTTTCAGGGCCAGGACGAGCAGTACTTC
TRBV2	.	once	TRBJ1-5	CASSGRQNQPQHF	TGTGCCAGCAGTGGTCGGCAGAATCAGCCCCAGCATTTT
TRBV19	.	few	TRBJ1-5	CASSIDLAGQPQHF	TGTGCCAGTAGTATAGATCTGGCGGGGCAGCCCCAGCATTTT
TRBV27	TRBD2	many	TRBJ2-1	CASSSLGLAGVVDEQFF	TGTGCCAGCAGTTCGCTAGGACTAGCGGGAGTTGTTGATGAGCAGTTCTTC
TRBV29-1	TRBD2	.	TRBJ2-5	CSAGLAPSREQYF	TGCAGCGCCGGACTAGCTCCTTCTCGGGAGCAGTACTTC
TRBV2	.	.	TRBJ2-7	CASGGLSYEQYF	TGTGCCAGCGGGGGACTCTCCTACGAGCAGTACTTC
TRBV25-1	.	.	TRBJ2-1	CASSDSSTRRNEQFF	TGTGCCAGCAGTGATTCCTCGACTAGAAGGAATGAGCAGTTCTTC
TRBV10-2	TRBD2	.	TRBJ2-5	CASGGEEDLETQYF	TGCGCCAGCGGGGGGGAGGAGGATTTAGAGACCCAGTACTTC
TRBV7-3	.	.	TRBJ2-2	CASSLAFPGSNTGELFF	TGTGCCAGCAGCTTAGCGTTTCCGGGGTCGAACACCGGGGAGCTGTTTTTT
TRBV7-9	.	.	TRBJ1-2	CASSLRSGNGYTF	TGTGCCAGCAGCCTAAGGTCCGGGAATGGCTACACCTTC
TRBV18	.	.	TRBJ2-7	CASSPGDSGEQYF	TGTGCCAGCTCACCAGGGGACTCAGGCGAGCAGTACTTC
TRBV28	.	.	TRBJ2-1	CASSLSRRRFF	TGTGCCAGCAGTTTATCGAGACGGCGGTTCTTC
TRBV7-2	.	.	TRBJ2-5	CASSLGQGWETQYF	TGTGCCAGCAGCCTCGGGCAGGGTTGGGAGACCCAGTACTTC
TRBV7-9	.	.	TRBJ2-7	CASSHRTDAYEQYF	TGTGCCAGCAGCCACAGGACTGACGCCTACGAGCAGTACTTC
TRBV5-4	.	.	TRBJ1-2	CASSQSKGGNGYTF	TGTGCCAGCAGCCAGTCGAAGGGGGGGAATGGCTACACCTTC
TRBV5-1	.	.	TRBJ2-1	CASSLVGERNNEQFF	TGCGCCAGCAGCTTGGTAGGGGAAAGGAACAATGAGCAGTTCTTC
TRBV7-8	TRBD1	.	TRBJ2-5	CASSLRTGWDQETQYF	TGTGCCAGCAGCTTACGGACAGGGTGGGACCAAGAGACCCAGTACTTC
TRBV10-3	.	.	TRBJ2-1	CAISAQKTQGEQFF	TGTGCCATCAGCGCCCAAAAGACGCAGGGTGAGCAGTTCTTC
TRBV28	.	.	TRBJ2-5	CASSSSDETQYF	TGTGCCAGCAGTTCTAGCGATGAGACCCAGTACTTC
TRBV19	.	few	TRBJ2-3	CASTPSAGRTDTQYF	TGTGCCAGTACCCCCTCGGCGGGCCGCACAGATACGCAGTATTTT
TRBV7-9	TRBD2	.	TRBJ2-7	CASSPTSGTYEQYF	TGTGCCAGCAGCCCTACTAGCGGGACCTACGAGCAGTACTTC
TRBV7-9	.	.	TRBJ1-4	CASSLGAPEKLFF	TGTGCCAGCAGCTTGGGGGCACCTGAAAAACTGTTTTTT
TRBV4-1	TRBD2	.	TRBJ2-1	CASSQDQLAGGRNEQFF	TGCGCCAGCAGCCAAGACCAACTAGCGGGAGGGAGAAATGAGCAGTTCTTC
TRBV28	.	.	TRBJ2-5	CASRTDQETQYF	TGTGCCAGCAGAACAGACCAAGAGACCCAGTACTTC